The TCR beta chain under discussion was sequenced for a study of monozygotic twins with inflammatory bowel disease (dated by TCRdb to between 2018 and 2021). At the level of the whole study: A total of 28 monozygotic twin pairs were included in the full study, comprising nine German pairs (four IBD-concordant, five IBD-discordant) and 19 IBD-discordant Danish pairs. Each individual had, on average, about 151 000 unique TCRalpha sequences and 181 000 unique TCRbeta sequences available for analysis. The search for disease-associated traits relied mainly on comparing IBD patients with their genetically identical healthy co-twins within discordant pairs. Study-wide findings and limitations: Because patients received different immunosuppressive treatments, the repertoires may have picked up extra background noise and variability between individuals. The analysis was unable to tell apart different T cell subtypes. Compared with healthy twins, IBD patients shared fewer clonotypes with other individuals, and the difference was most pronounced in patients with signs of disease activity. No single strong signal or clonotype linked to IBD turned up in the results, so the idea that one exists was not supported. Concordant and discordant twins showed no difference in repertoire similarity, possibly because of limited statistical power. A decrease in TCRbeta repertoire diversity, as measured by inverse Simpson index, was observed in IBD patients compared with their healthy co-twins.

Worth noting for this clonotype: Its target antigen remains unknown.

From each donor, a roughly 2.3 ml peripheral blood sample was drawn into PAXgene tubes and stored at -80 degrees C. Without any T cell sorting, total RNA was extracted from whole blood using the PAXgene blood miRNA kit on an automated QIAcube. Deep TCRalpha and TCRbeta repertoire profiling with unique molecular barcoding was performed on peripheral blood of monozygotic twin pairs concordant or discordant for inflammatory bowel disease. Smoking habits were recorded for all twin pairs, with individuals classified as current, former or never smokers. CDR1 and CDR2 were assigned from the germline V gene as LGHNA and YSLEER. The CDR3, cysteine through phenylalanine, is 17 amino acids long. No DNA is listed. The library was made by 5' RACE. For each TCR library, around 3,800 ng of total RNA was used. cDNA was synthesized with SMARTScribe reverse transcriptase in eight separate reactions per sample. During cDNA synthesis, template switching introduced unique molecular identifiers that contained a 6-nucleotide sample barcode. Amplification of TCRalpha and TCRbeta cDNA involved two nested PCRs of 16 and 9 cycles, and each PCR was followed by bead purification. Before amplification, the cDNA was treated with uracil DNA-glycosylase and purified using the QIAquick PCR purification kit. The second PCR added Illumina TruSeq-compatible adapters along with sample-specific barcodes. Library quality and concentration were assessed using TapeStation and Qubit, and about 5 ng of each library was pooled. The pooled libraries were sequenced with 2 x 100 bp reads and custom sequencing primers on an Illumina HiSeq2500 single-index Rapid Run. Under the source paper's analysis protocol: UMI-based consensus assembly with MiGEC version 1.2.6 was used to correct PCR and sequencing errors. MiXCR version 2.1.1 was used to carry out V(D)J alignment, clonotype assembly and CDR3 extraction. Gene usage, clonotype sharing and MAIT/NKT TCR abundance were normalised by analysing the top 1000, 10 000 and 20 000 clonotypes per sample. Diversity was computed as the inverse Simpson index with the vegan R package after downsampling to 27 000 UMIs. Statistical testing used paired Mann-Whitney U tests on the discordant twin pairs and applied Benjamini-Hochberg correction for multiple testing. With the reads reprocessed by TCRdb, a single entry stands for each CDR3 protein sequence and no DNA is reported. None of the V and J calls come from the authors' own analysis; TCRdb made them. This sample's table has entries for more than 95,000 distinct CDR3 sequences. The ten largest clones represent more than 1.5% of the sample.

Input material: blood. In this chain, TRBV4-3 is recombined with TRBJ2-3. The TCR originated in a human donor with ulcerative colitis or Crohn's disease, or a healthy co-twin of an affected twin (not recorded which). Here the CDR3 is given as CASSQSAWGYQSDTQYF.